Following are 23 T cell receptor beta chains from one sample sequenced in a study of blood T cell repertoires in COVID-19. TCRdb keeps only in-frame clones here, not all; method: immunoSEQ multiplex PCR. The table lists almost 250,000 clones, more than 85% of them singletons. Sequenced input: PBMCs or T cells enriched from blood (not recorded which). The receptors shown here come from a woman aged 45 to 65 who had recovered from COVID-19.

The J gene is TRBJ2-7, the V gene TRBV16, with D possibly TRBD1 on 5 matching bases. The V and J ends lost 2 bases and 5 bases respectively, with 13 bases between them. This CDR3 contains 14 residues. Germline V gene sequence: CDR1 KGHSY, CDR2 FQNENV. The CDR3 here is CASSQQGSANEQYF. CDR3 bases: TGTGCCAGCAGCCAACAGGGTTCAGCCAACGAGCAGTACTTC.

This chain uses TRBV6-5 with TRBJ2-7; D is possibly TRBD2 (6 bases). The CDR3 length is 16 residues. The V end was cut by 2 bases, the J end by 4 bases, with 18 bases between. CDR1 MNHEY and CDR2 SVGAGI come from the germline V gene. This CDR3 is CASSYIPGTGAYEQYF. As DNA, the CDR3 is TGTGCCAGCAGTTACATCCCCGGGACGGGAGCTTACGAGCAGTACTTC.

The V gene is TRBV19, the J gene TRBJ2-1, with D possibly being TRBD2 (6 bases). CDR1 is LNHDA and CDR2 is SQIVND in the germline V gene (reference sequence). The V gene lost 7 bases and the J gene lost 1 base, with 11 bases spanning the gap. The CDR3 has 14 residues. In nucleotides, the CDR3 is TGTGCCAGTAACCACGGGAGTTCCTACAATGAGCAGTTCTTC. It translates to CASNHGSSYNEQFF.

This clone was counted only a few times. J is TRBJ1-5 and V is TRBV28; D call uncertain. V was shortened by 8 bases and J by 0 bases, with 11 bases between the two germline ends. The CDR3 extends over 14 amino acids. The germline V gene has CDR1 MDHEN and CDR2 SYDVKM. CDR3 amino acids: CASLRGYSNQPQHF. For the CDR3, the DNA is TGTGCCAGCCTTCGGGGTTATAGCAATCAGCCCCAGCATTTT. Filled out from reference TRBV28 and TRBJ1-5, the complete variable domain reads DVKVTQSSRYLVKRTGEKVFLECVQDMDHENMFWYRQDPGLGLRLIYFSYDVKMKEKGDIPEGYSVSREKKERFSLILESASTNQTSMYLCASLRGYSNQPQHFGDGTRLSIL.

The gene calls are TRBV13 and TRBJ2-3, with 9 bases fitting TRBD2. There are 18 residues in the CDR3. V dropped 7 bases and J dropped 2; count of bases not matched to a gene: 16. Per the germline V gene, CDR1 is PRHDT and CDR2 is FYEKMQ (reference sequence). CDR3 in amino acids: CASIHWKREARFTDTQYF. CDR3 DNA: TGTGCCAGCATTCACTGGAAGCGGGAGGCGAGATTCACAGATACGCAGTATTTT.

This chain joins TRBV19 and TRBJ1-4; 9 bases align to TRBD1. The length of the CDR3 is 14 residues. Germline CDR1 and CDR2: LNHDA and SQIVND (reference sequence). After removal of 6 bases from V and 7 bases from J, the junction contained 6 bases not matched to a gene. As DNA, the CDR3 is TGTGCCAGTAGCGACAGGGGGTTGGGTGAAAAACTGTTTTTT. This translates into CASSDRGLGEKLFF. The entire variable domain, with the rest obtained from reference TRBV19 and TRBJ1-4, is as follows: DGGITQSPKYLFRKEGQNVTLSCEQNLNHDAMYWYRQDPGQGLRLIYYSQIVNDFQKGDIAEGYSVSREKKESFPLTVTSAQKNPTAFYLCASSDRGLGEKLFFGSGTQLSVL.

This chain links TRBV28 with TRBJ1-3; TRBD1 might be the D (5 bases). The ends were cut back, 2 bases at V and 0 bases at J, with 11 bases in the middle. Per the germline V gene, CDR1 is MDHEN and CDR2 is SYDVKM. The CDR3 extends over 16 amino acids. The chain's CDR3 is CASSLDSSTSGNTIYF. For the CDR3, the DNA is TGTGCCAGCAGTTTAGACAGCAGTACCTCTGGAAACACCATATATTTT.

This chain uses TRBV28 with TRBJ2-7, with D maybe TRBD2 (7 bases). Germline-derived CDR1 and CDR2 are MDHEN and SYDVKM. The CDR3 is 13 amino acids. The V end was cut by 7 bases, the J end by 4 bases, with 14 bases between. The CDR3 is CASTAGAKYEQYF. Here the CDR3 DNA reads TGTGCCAGCACGGCGGGGGCCAAGTACGAGCAGTACTTC.

This clone was detected only once. This chain uses TRBV12-3 or TRBV12-4 with TRBJ2-1; D is possibly TRBD1 (6 bases). The CDR3 is 13 residues long. The V end was cut by 6 bases, the J end by 9 bases, with 15 bases between. In DNA, the CDR3 is TGTGCCAGCAGCCCAGGGGAGTTGGGTGAGCAGTTCTTC. Residues: CASSPGELGEQFF.

Comments on this clone: It may be a read error: a sequence one base away is much more abundant. The chain's CDR3 is CTSTSGQPKREQFF. For the CDR3, the DNA is TGTACCAGCACCAGCGGACAGCCAAAGCGTGAGCAGTTCTTC. The chain links TRBV21-1 to TRBJ2-1; the D call TRBD1 from the table was never checked on the DNA. TRBV21-1 is reported as a pseudogene. The CDR3 is 14 amino acids.

This clone was picked up one time. The chain employs TRBV5-1 and TRBJ2-3; TRBD2 aligns across 9 bases. The CDR3 length is 14 residues. Germline CDR1 SGHRS, CDR2 YFSETQ. With 0 bases clipped from V and 5 bases from J, the junction kept 1 base outside the gene matches. The CDR3 sequence is CASSLEAGGDTQYF. The CDR3 DNA follows: TGCGCCAGCAGCTTGGAAGCGGGAGGAGATACGCAGTATTTT.

The J gene is TRBJ2-1, the V gene TRBV6-2 or TRBV6-3; 10 bases match TRBD2. The CDR3 has 17 amino acids. Trimming at V came to 6 bases and at J to 2 bases, leaving 10 bases not matched to a gene. Germline-derived CDR1 and CDR2 are MNHEY and SVGEGT. CDR3 in DNA: TGTGCCAGCAGCCCCCTCAGAGCGGGAGGGACCTACAATGAGCAGTTCTTC. As protein: CASSPLRAGGTYNEQFF.

This clone came up once. The chain has TRBV27 and TRBJ2-7, with 12 nucleotides matching TRBD1. The CDR3 is 15 amino acids. The germline V gene encodes CDR1 MNHEY and CDR2 SMNVEV (reference sequence). V lost 5 bases, J lost 4 bases, and 6 bases stayed unmatched. For the CDR3, the DNA is TGTGCCAGCAGTCACCGGGACAGGGGGCTATACGAGCAGTACTTC. Encoded protein: CASSHRDRGLYEQYF.

In its sample, this clone was seen a few times. The genes are TRBV10-2 and TRBJ1-1, with D hard to call. V shed 3 bases and J shed 3 bases, with 14 bases lying between them. CDR1 and CDR2 from the germline V gene are WSHSY and SAAADI. The CDR3 extends over 15 amino acids. In DNA form, the CDR3 reads TGCGCCAGCAGTGATGGCAGGTGGGGAGACACTGAAGCTTTCTTT. Protein sequence: CASSDGRWGDTEAFF.

V gene TRBV4-1 combines with J gene TRBJ1-1; D may be TRBD1 (5 bases). V lost 4 bases and J 0 bases, leaving 9 bases between the germline ends. This CDR3 has 14 amino acids. The V gene's germline CDR1 is MGHRA and CDR2 YSYEKL. Here the CDR3 DNA reads TGCGCCAGCAGCCCGACAGAATTGAACACTGAAGCTTTCTTT. Its protein product is CASSPTELNTEAFF.

The gene calls are TRBV27 and TRBJ1-2, with D possibly matching TRBD1 (6 bases). The CDR3 totals 13 residues. The germline gives CDR1 MNHEY, CDR2 SMNVEV (reference sequence). Trimming left V 5 bases short and J 3 bases short, with 10 bases between. CDR3 in amino acids: CASSPQGYYGYTF. CDR3 bases: TGTGCCAGCAGTCCACAGGGATACTATGGCTACACCTTC.

The chain employs TRBV18 and TRBJ2-1; D perhaps matches TRBD2 (5 bases). The CDR3 has 13 residues. V gave up 0 bases and J gave up 9 bases, with 9 bases separating them. The germline V gene has CDR1 KGHSH and CDR2 LQKENI. The CDR3 DNA follows: TGTGCCAGCTCACCACCAATCCGGGGTGAGCAGTTCTTC. Residues: CASSPPIRGEQFF.

This clone has just one count. V and J are TRBV5-4 and TRBJ2-3, with 11 bases identical to TRBD1. This CDR3 region has 15 residues. Germline values: CDR1 SGHNT, CDR2 YYREEE (reference sequence). The V and J ends lost 5 bases and 3 bases, in that order; junction bases with no gene match: 5. In DNA form, the CDR3 reads TGTGCCAGCAGTCGGGACAGGGGGTCGACAGATACGCAGTATTTT. This translates into CASSRDRGSTDTQYF.

This chain links TRBV9 with TRBJ2-1, with TRBD2 as a possible D gene (5 bases). CDR1 is SGDLS, CDR2 YYNGEE, per germline. CDR3 size: 14 residues. V gave up 2 bases and J gave up 8 bases, with 14 bases separating them. CDR3 sequence reads: CASSVGSGGYEQFF. DNA for the CDR3: TGTGCCAGCAGCGTCGGGTCAGGAGGCTATGAGCAGTTCTTC.

V and J are TRBV6-1 and TRBJ2-1; 8 positions agree with TRBD2. The germline V gene has CDR1 MNHNS and CDR2 SASEGT. The V gene end was trimmed by 3 bases and the J gene end by 1 base; junction bases not matched to a gene: 5. This CDR3 is built from 16 residues. Here the CDR3 DNA reads TGTGCCAGCAGTGACTTGGCGGGAGGTTCCTACAATGAGCAGTTCTTC. It translates to CASSDLAGGSYNEQFF.

The chain has TRBV7-9 and TRBJ1-6; 7 bases fit TRBD1. The CDR3 runs 18 residues. V lost 2 bases and J lost 3; bases outside the gene matches: 10. Germline V gene data show CDR1 as SEHNR and CDR2 as FQNEAQ (reference sequence). The CDR3 region is CASSLSTRQGYYNSPLHF. The DNA for the CDR3 is TGTGCCAGCAGCTTAAGCACACGACAGGGTTACTATAATTCACCCCTCCACTTT. The full variable domain, completed using reference TRBV7-9 and TRBJ1-6, is DTGVSQNPRHKITKRGQNVTFRCDPISEHNRLYWYRQTLGQGPEFLTYFQNEAQLEKSRLLSDRFSAERPKGSFSTLEIQRTEQGDSAMYLCASSLSTRQGYYNSPLHFGNGTRLTVT.

V usage is TRBV4-1 and J usage is TRBJ2-7; 9 positions match TRBD1. Germline V gene sequence: CDR1 MGHRA, CDR2 YSYEKL. This CDR3 is built from 16 residues. The junction had 6 bases not matched to a gene; V was cut back by 3 bases and J by 0 bases. The CDR3 loop is CASSQNRGPASYEQYF. As DNA, the CDR3 is TGCGCCAGCAGCCAGAACAGGGGGCCAGCCTCCTACGAGCAGTACTTC.

This clone turned up a few times. This rearrangement joins TRBV15 to TRBJ1-5; D is undetermined. This CDR3 spans 14 amino acids. CDR1 is LNHNV and CDR2 is YYDKDF in the germline V gene (reference sequence). V shed 1 base and J shed 6 bases, with 10 bases lying between them. CDR3 amino acids: CATSRVRGFQPQHF. For the CDR3, the DNA is TGTGCCACCAGCAGAGTACGGGGATTTCAGCCCCAGCATTTT.